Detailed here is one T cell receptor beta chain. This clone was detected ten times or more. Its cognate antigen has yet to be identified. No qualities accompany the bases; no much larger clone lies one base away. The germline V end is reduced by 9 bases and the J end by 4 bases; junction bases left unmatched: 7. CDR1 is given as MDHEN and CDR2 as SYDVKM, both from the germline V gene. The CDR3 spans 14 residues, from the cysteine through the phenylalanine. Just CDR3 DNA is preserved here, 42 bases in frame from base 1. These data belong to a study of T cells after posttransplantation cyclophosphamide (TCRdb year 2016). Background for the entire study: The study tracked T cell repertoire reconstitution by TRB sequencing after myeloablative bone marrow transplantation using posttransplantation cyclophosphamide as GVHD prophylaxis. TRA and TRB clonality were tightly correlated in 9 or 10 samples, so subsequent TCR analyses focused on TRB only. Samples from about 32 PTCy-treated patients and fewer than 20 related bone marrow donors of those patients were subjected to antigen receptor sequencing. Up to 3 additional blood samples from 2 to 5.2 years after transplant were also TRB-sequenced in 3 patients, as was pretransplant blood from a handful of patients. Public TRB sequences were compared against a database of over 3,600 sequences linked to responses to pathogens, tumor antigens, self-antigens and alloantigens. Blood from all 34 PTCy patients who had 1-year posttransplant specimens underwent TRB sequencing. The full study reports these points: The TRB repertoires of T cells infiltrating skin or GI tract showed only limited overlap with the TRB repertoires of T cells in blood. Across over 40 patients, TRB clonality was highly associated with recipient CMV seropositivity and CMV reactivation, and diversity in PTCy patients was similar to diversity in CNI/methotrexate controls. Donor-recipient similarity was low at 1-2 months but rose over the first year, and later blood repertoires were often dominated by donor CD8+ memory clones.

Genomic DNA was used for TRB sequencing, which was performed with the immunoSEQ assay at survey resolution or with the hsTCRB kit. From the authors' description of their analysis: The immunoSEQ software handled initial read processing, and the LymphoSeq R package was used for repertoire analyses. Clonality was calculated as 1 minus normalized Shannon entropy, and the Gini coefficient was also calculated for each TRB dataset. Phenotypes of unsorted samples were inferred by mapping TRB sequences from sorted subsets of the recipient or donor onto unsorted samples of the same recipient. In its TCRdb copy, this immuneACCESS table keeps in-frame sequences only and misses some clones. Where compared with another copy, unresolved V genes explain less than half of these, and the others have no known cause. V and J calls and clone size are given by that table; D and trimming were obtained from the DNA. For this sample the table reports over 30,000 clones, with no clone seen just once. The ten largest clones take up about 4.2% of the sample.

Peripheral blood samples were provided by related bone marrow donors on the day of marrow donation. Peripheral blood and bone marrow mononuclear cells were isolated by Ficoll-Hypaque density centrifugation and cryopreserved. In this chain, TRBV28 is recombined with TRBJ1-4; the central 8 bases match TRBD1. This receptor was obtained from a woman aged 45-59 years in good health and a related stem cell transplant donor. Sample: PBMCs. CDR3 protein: CASHRQGLNEKLFF. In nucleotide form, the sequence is TGTGCCAGTCATAGACAGGGGCTTAATGAAAAACTGTTTTTT.